This T cell receptor (beta chain) was found in a study of blood T cells in healthy people across ages (dated by TCRdb to 2014 to 2015). About the full investigation: In model experiments, roughly one uniquely barcoded TCR beta cDNA molecule per two T cells was captured by template switching. Using deep sequencing normalized with unique cDNA molecular identifiers, the study measured how TCR beta repertoire diversity changes with age. The donors were divided into four age groups: young (average around 17 years), middle-aged (approximately 41), aged (roughly 60) and long-lived (82). Using the same blood draw, the study looked at two additional independent replicas of 1 million unique cDNA reads for two donors, one aged 18 to 30 and the other aged 80 or older. To avoid experimental bias, donors of different ages were randomly spread across the sequencing lanes. What the study reported, not specific to this receptor: As age increased, observed TCR beta diversity per million T cells dropped in a roughly linear way, and a significant reduction was already evident by age about 40. Estimates of total diversity based on one million sequenced T cells were considered lower bounds and underestimates. Bulk unsorted PBMC profiling prevented conclusive comparison of naive and antigen-experienced compartments. Compared with the aged group, more naive CD4+ T cells, fewer expanded clones and increased TCR diversity were shown by the long-lived group, suggesting age selection. Donor CMV infection status was unknown, potentially confounding age-related changes in expanded clonotypes. Observed TCR beta diversity correlated strongly with the percentage of naive T cells measured by flow cytometry.

Libraries were built with 5' RACE. Sequenced using an Illumina HiSeq 2500. The second PCR ran for about 6 to 11 cycles and used a J-beta primer mix along with a sample-barcoded 5' primer. Each TCR beta cDNA molecule received a unique molecular identifier from a template-switch 5' adaptor carrying 12 random nucleotides. Each sample yielded at least 2.5 million CDR3-containing paired-end reads. First-strand cDNA synthesis was performed from all RNA using the Mint cDNA synthesis kit, with priming by a TRBC-specific oligonucleotide. After uracil-DNA glycosylase treatment, a first 18-cycle PCR used universal primers M1SS and BC2_uni_R on all cDNA. The paper's processing steps were these. For normalization, 1 million high-quality reads, each with a distinct molecular identifier, were randomly selected from each sample. Reads sharing molecular identifiers were discarded rather than binned into consensus sequences. MiTCR, run with a Q25 quality threshold and the strictest error-elimination algorithm, handled CDR3 identification, clonotype clustering and error correction. A nonparametric unseen species model with Euler transformation was used to estimate a lower bound on total TCR beta diversity. TCRdb redid the processing of the public reads, applying fastp at Q25 and MiXCR, and retained in-frame beta chains. When rows share a CDR3 protein, they turn into one entry using the most common DNA and genes. The V and J calls reflect TCRdb's pipeline rather than the authors' work. The sample table shows about 620,000 distinct CDR3 sequences, and about 51% are seen once. The top ten clones comprise approximately 13% of the sample.

V is cut by 8 bases and J by 15 bases, and the space between the germline ends is 20 bases. CDR1 and CDR2 are drawn from the germline V gene (reference sequence): LNHNV, YYDKDF. Inclusive of the bounding cysteine and phenylalanine, the CDR3 is 12 residues long. Only CDR3 DNA is held: 36 bases, read in frame from base 1. The 35 to 40 donors, aged about 6 to 100 years, were systemically healthy Caucasian individuals from Russia. Approximately 9.3 milliliters of peripheral blood were drawn from each donor into EDTA-treated Vacutainer tubes. Ficoll-Paque density-gradient centrifugation was used to isolate PBMCs, with at least 6.5 million per sample. Trizol reagent was used to extract total RNA from PBMCs, with at least 6 micrograms per sample. The percentages of naive CD45RAhigh/CD27high T cells were determined by flow cytometry on a PBMC aliquot from every donor. Note on this clonotype: No antigen is known for it. Qualities for individual bases were not recorded, and no much larger clone is one base off.

Rearrangement joined TRBV15 to TRBJ1-5, with the D gene not clear enough to name. The sequenced sample was blood. This TCR was recovered from a woman of 80 years or more in good health. The nucleotide sequence reads TGTGCCACCGGACTCCTGGGAGGTCTGCCGCATTTT. Translated, this is CATGLLGGLPHF.